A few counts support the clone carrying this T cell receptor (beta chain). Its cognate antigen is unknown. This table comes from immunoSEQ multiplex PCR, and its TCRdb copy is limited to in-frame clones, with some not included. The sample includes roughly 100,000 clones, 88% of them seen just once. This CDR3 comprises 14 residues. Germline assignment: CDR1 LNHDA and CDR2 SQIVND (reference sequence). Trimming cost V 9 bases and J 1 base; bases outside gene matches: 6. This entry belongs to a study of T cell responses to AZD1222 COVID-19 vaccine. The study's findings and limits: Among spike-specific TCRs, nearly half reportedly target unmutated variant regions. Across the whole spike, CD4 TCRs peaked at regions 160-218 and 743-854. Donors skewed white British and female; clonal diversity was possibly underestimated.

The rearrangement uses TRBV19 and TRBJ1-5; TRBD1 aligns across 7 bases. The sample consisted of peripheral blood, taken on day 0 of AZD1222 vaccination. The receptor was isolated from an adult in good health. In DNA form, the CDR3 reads TGTGCCAGCCAGAAGGACAGGAGCAATCAGCCCCAGCATTTT. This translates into CASQKDRSNQPQHF.